The 3 T cell receptor beta chains listed next were all sequenced from one sample in a study of T cell repertoires in cytomegalovirus infection. Their recognized antigens are unknown. Each CDR3 protein is one row after TCRdb ran MiXCR on the reads. The sample has around 430,000 distinct CDR3 sequences; about 42% are singletons. Specimen: cultured PBMCs, collected from culture after CMV antigen stimulation. Source of these receptors: a human donor in good health (CMV status not recorded). Some clones in this sample may be carry-over from other donors' samples.

This clonotype was seen once. The genes are TRBV7-9 and TRBJ2-2; no clear D. The V gene's germline CDR1 is SEHNR and CDR2 FQNEAQ (reference sequence). Trimming pared 5 bases from V and 4 bases from J, leaving 14 bases between. This CDR3 region has 15 residues. The CDR3 DNA reads as TGTGCCAGCAGCCCAGTTAAGTTGGTCACCGGGGAGCTGTTTTTT. Amino acids: CASSPVKLVTGELFF. Filled out from reference TRBV7-9 and TRBJ2-2, the complete variable domain reads DTGVSQNPRHKITKRGQNVTFRCDPISEHNRLYWYRQTLGQGPEFLTYFQNEAQLEKSRLLSDRFSAERPKGSFSTLEIQRTEQGDSAMYLCASSPVKLVTGELFFGEGSRLTVL.

V is TRBV12-3 or TRBV12-4 and J is TRBJ1-2; no clear D gene. Trimming took off 5 bases at V and 2 bases at J, with 9 bases between the two ends. The CDR3 length is 13 residues. Here the CDR3 reads CASSPNTNYGYTF. The CDR3 nucleotides read TGTGCCAGCAGTCCCAACACCAACTATGGCTACACCTTC.

This chain links TRBV11-1 with TRBJ2-5; the match to TRBD1 covers 8 bases. The ends lost 5 bases at V and 4 bases at J; junction bases unmatched: 6. Germline V gene lookup returns CDR1 SGHAT and CDR2 FQDESV (reference sequence). CDR3 length equals 14 residues. CDR3 in DNA: TGTGCCAGCAGCCCCAGGGACAGGCGAGAGACCCAGTACTTC. This translates into CASSPRDRRETQYF.